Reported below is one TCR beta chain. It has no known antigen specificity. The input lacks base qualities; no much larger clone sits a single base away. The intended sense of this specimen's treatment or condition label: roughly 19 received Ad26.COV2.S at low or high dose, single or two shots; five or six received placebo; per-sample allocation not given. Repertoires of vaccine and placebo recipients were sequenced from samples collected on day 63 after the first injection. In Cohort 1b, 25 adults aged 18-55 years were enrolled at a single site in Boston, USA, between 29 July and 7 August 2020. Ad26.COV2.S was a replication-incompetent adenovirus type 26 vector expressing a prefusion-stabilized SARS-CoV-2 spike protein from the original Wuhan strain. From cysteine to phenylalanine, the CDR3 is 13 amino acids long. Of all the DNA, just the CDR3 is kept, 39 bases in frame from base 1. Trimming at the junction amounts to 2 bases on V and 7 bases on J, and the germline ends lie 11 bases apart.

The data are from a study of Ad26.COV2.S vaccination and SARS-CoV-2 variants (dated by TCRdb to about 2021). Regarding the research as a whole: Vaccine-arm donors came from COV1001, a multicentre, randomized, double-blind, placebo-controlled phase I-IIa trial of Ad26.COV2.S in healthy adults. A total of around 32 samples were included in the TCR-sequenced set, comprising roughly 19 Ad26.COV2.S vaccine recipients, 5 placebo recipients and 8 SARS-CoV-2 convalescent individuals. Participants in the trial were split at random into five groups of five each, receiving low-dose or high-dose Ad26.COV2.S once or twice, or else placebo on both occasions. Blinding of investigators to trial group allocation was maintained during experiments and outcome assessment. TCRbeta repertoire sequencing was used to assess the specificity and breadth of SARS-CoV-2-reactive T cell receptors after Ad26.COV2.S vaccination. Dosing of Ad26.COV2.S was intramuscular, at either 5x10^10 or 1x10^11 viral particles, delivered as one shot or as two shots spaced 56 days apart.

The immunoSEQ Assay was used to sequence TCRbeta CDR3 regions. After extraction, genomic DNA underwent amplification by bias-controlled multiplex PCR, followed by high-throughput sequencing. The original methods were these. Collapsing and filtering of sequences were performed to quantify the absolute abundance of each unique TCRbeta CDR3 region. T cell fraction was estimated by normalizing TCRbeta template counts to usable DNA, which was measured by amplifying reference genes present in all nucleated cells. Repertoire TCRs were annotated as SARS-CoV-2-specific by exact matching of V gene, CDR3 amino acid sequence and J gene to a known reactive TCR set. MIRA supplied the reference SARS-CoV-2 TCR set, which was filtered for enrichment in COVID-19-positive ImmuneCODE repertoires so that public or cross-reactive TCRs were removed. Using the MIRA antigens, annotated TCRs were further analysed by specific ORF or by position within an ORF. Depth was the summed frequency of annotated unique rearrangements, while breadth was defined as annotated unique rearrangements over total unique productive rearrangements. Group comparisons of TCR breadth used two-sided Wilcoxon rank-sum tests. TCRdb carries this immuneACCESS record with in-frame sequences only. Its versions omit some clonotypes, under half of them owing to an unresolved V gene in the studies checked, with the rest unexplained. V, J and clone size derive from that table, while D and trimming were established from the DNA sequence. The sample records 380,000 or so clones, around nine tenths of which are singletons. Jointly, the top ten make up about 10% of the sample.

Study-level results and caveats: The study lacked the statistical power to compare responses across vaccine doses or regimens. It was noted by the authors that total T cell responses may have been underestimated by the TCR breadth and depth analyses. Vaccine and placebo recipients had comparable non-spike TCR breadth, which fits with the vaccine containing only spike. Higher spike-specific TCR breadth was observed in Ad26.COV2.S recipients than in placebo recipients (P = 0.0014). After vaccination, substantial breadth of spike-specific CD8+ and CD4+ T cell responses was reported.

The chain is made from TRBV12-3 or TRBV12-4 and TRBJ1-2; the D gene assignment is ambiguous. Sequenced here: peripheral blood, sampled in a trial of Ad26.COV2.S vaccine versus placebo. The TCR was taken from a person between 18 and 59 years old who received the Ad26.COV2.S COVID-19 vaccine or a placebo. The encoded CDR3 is CASSLRRVGGYTF. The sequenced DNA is TGTGCCAGCAGTTTACGTAGGGTAGGTGGCTACACCTTC.